The clone carrying this T cell receptor beta chain was counted a few times. TCRbeta library preparation incorporated unique molecular identifiers. TCRdb used MiXCR to reprocess the PCR reads, holding one entry per CDR3 protein. The table lists roughly 670,000 distinct CDR3 sequences, around 13% of them singletons, with 0.65% to 0.9% in the top ten. The source of the sample is a study of T-cell reconstitution after alpha-beta-depleted transplantation in children. The CDR3 covers 16 residues. Losses at the gene ends were 8 bases for V and 7 bases for J; bases not matched to a gene: 17. CDR1 and CDR2 (germline): MDHEN, SYDVKM.

This specimen consisted of PBMCs, obtained before TCRalphabeta/CD19-depleted stem cell transplant. This chain links TRBV28 with TRBJ2-1; 7 bases are a match to TRBD2. The sequence came from a girl aged 2 to 9 with congenital amegakaryocytic thrombocytopenia, due to receive a stem cell transplant. CDR3 coding DNA: TGTGCCAGCTTCTTTAATGGCGGGAGTCGACGGAATGAGCAGTTCTTC. Translating it yields CASFFNGGSRRNEQFF.